These 13 T cell receptor beta chains came from one sample sequenced in a study of T cells in Graves' hyperthyroidism and ophthalmopathy. Researchers amplified the TCR beta CDR3 regions from RNA transcripts. Researchers ran a first-round RT-PCR on the TCR CDR3 using the HTBI primer set. One entry per CDR3 protein results from TCRdb running MiXCR on the multiplex PCR reads. Of under 450,000 distinct CDR3 sequences listed, about 15% are singletons. The sequenced sample consisted of blood. The receptor source for this set is a woman aged 30 to 39 with Graves' hyperthyroidism that later progressed to Graves' ophthalmopathy.

This clonotype was counted between two and nine times. The V gene is TRBV29-1, the J gene TRBJ1-1; the match to TRBD1 covers 8 bases. Germline V lookup: CDR1 SQVTM, CDR2 ANQGSEA. The CDR3 has 13 residues. Germline trimming cut 7 bases from V and 3 bases from J; bases unmatched to any gene: 7. CDR3 protein: CSARQGADTEAFF. For the CDR3, the DNA is TGCAGCGCACGCCAGGGGGCGGACACTGAAGCTTTCTTT.

Many counts were recorded for this clonotype. This sequence joins TRBV11-2 and TRBJ2-1; 8 nucleotides align to TRBD2. Trimming removed 5 bases from V and 4 bases from J; junction bases left unmatched: 13. CDR1 and CDR2 (germline): SGHAT, FQNNGV. The CDR3 is made up of 17 amino acids. This CDR3 is CASSAGRGWDEYNEQFF. As DNA, the CDR3 is TGTGCCAGCAGCGCCGGGAGGGGGTGGGACGAATACAATGAGCAGTTCTTC.

This clonotype was seen only once. The genes are TRBV6-9 and TRBJ2-1, with D possibly being TRBD2 (5 bases). CDR3 length: 14 residues. Trimming shortened V by 3 bases and J by 4 bases, and 10 bases separated the two germline ends. In germline, CDR1 is MNHGY, CDR2 SVAAGI. CDR3 coding DNA: TGTGCCAGCAGTTACTTGGACTCGTACAATGAGCAGTTCTTC. This codes for CASSYLDSYNEQFF.

This clonotype was counted only a few times. The chain carries TRBV20-1 and TRBJ1-2; 8 nucleotides agree with TRBD1. The germline V gene encodes CDR1 DFQATT and CDR2 SNEGSKA (reference sequence). Trimming removed 3 bases from V and 4 bases from J; junction bases left unmatched: 4. The CDR3 sequence is 13 residues long. The CDR3 DNA reads TGCAGTGCTAGGACAGGGGAAATCTATGGCTACACCTTC. Its translation: CSARTGEIYGYTF.

The CDR3 DNA follows: TGTGCCAGCAGACAGGGCGCCTCAGCTAGGCAGTTCTTC. Amino acid sequence: CASRQGASARQFF. The V gene is TRBV28, the J gene TRBJ2-1; TRBD1 is a possible D gene (6 bases). The CDR3 contains 13 residues. Trimming cost V 6 bases and J 12 bases, with 18 bases left between them. CDR1 and CDR2 (germline): MDHEN, SYDVKM.

Ten or more counts support this clonotype. The rearrangement links TRBV6-1 to TRBJ1-2; weak D call: TRBD1 (5 bases). Germline CDR1 MNHNS, CDR2 SASEGT. This CDR3 spans 12 amino acids. Trimming removed 5 bases from V and 8 bases from J, with 12 bases in between. The CDR3 DNA reads as TGTGCCAGCAGTTACGTCAGGGTCGGCTACACCTTC. Amino acids: CASSYVRVGYTF.

This clonotype was detected ten times or more. The V call is TRBV27, the J call TRBJ1-2; 8 bases agree with TRBD1. CDR1 is MNHEY, CDR2 SMNVEV, per germline (reference sequence). V lost 6 bases and J lost 5; bases outside the gene matches: 8. This CDR3 contains 14 residues. The DNA for the CDR3 is TGTGCCAGCAGCTACACAGGGGGAGGGTATGGCTACACCTTC. Encoded protein: CASSYTGGGYGYTF.

This clonotype was seen ten or more times. This chain connects TRBV27 to TRBJ2-2; 7 bases fit TRBD2. This CDR3 is 17 amino acids long. CDR1 is MNHEY and CDR2 is SMNVEV in the germline V gene (reference sequence). Trimming at V came to 4 bases and at J to 6 bases, leaving 14 bases not matched to a gene. CDR3 sequence reads: CASSSLGGSGVSGELFF. CDR3 nucleotide sequence: TGTGCCAGCAGTTCCTTGGGGGGGAGTGGAGTGTCCGGGGAGCTGTTTTTT.

The chain uses TRBV9 and TRBJ1-5; no definite D call. Germline lookup yields CDR1 SGDLS and CDR2 YYNGEE. The CDR3 totals 15 residues. The ends were cut back, 0 bases at V and 5 bases at J, with 12 bases in the middle. CDR3 protein: CASSVGVGFDQPQHF. The CDR3 DNA reads as TGTGCCAGCAGCGTAGGGGTAGGTTTCGATCAGCCCCAGCATTTT.

This chain links TRBV20-1 with TRBJ2-2; 11 bases are shared with TRBD1. The germline gives CDR1 DFQATT, CDR2 SNEGSKA (reference sequence). The CDR3 has 18 amino acids. J lost 6 bases, V lost 6 bases, and 18 bases had no gene match. The CDR3 coding sequence is TGCAGTGCCCAGGGGGGCGGACAGGGGGCCCCAGATCCCGGGGAGCTGTTTTTT. Encoded protein: CSAQGGGQGAPDPGELFF.

In this sample, this clonotype turned up many times. V usage is TRBV29-1 and J usage is TRBJ1-1, with a possible D match to TRBD1 (5 bases). V gave up 3 bases and J gave up 5 bases, with 19 bases separating them. The germline gives CDR1 SQVTM, CDR2 ANQGSEA. The CDR3 consists of 15 residues. CDR3: CSVEDSLERGTEAFF. In nucleotides, the CDR3 is TGCAGCGTTGAGGACTCACTCGAGAGGGGTACTGAAGCTTTCTTT.

The chain has TRBV7-9 and TRBJ2-2; D might be TRBD2 (6 bases). This CDR3 comprises 16 residues. V dropped 3 bases and J dropped 4 bases, with 15 bases sitting between them. CDR1 is SEHNR, CDR2 FQNEAQ, per germline (reference sequence). The CDR3 DNA is TGTGCCAGCAGCTTCTCGGAGGGGCCGGGCACCGGGGAGCTGTTTTTT. This gives the protein CASSFSEGPGTGELFF.

The V and J genes are TRBV11-2 and TRBJ2-1; D not certain. This CDR3 comprises 14 residues. Per germline, CDR1 SGHAT and CDR2 FQNNGV. V dropped 0 bases and J dropped 8 bases, with 11 bases sitting between them. The CDR3 nucleotides are TGTGCCAGCAGCTTAGATTTACCAATTCATGAGCAGTTCTTC. It yields the protein CASSLDLPIHEQFF.